This T cell receptor beta chain was documented in a study of blood T cell repertoires in COVID-19 (dated by TCRdb to 2019 to 2021). Context from the whole study: Samples covering the acute and convalescent phases of COVID-19 were provided by collaborators in the United States, Italy and Spain. The samples were drawn from two sources: the first 160 participants of the ongoing ImmuneRACE study, and fewer than 1,500 subjects contributed by 6 global collaborators. Where available, HLA class I and class II types were taken from metadata supplied by the sample provider and were not determined by assay-based typing. The material from the prospective study consisted of cDNA or gDNA derived from T cells, B-cell-depleted T cells, or PBMCs. The repertoires were released in a freely available public database intended as a resource for research on the immune response to SARS-CoV-2. Nearly every sample came with metadata listing a de-identified subject ID, COVID-19 status, age in years and sex. Deeply sampled blood TCRbeta repertoires from subjects exposed to, actively infected with, or recovered from COVID-19 were included in the dataset. Paper-wide results and their limitations: The amount of clinical and demographic metadata varied by source and participant and was provided uncurated.

TCRbeta CDR3 regions were amplified from genomic DNA using the immunoSEQ Assay, a bias-controlled multiplex PCR. On the authors' methods: The number of nucleated cells in each sample was estimated from the amplification of reference gene primers within the assay. Sequence reads were collapsed and filtered to measure the absolute abundance of every unique TCRbeta CDR3 rearrangement. For each sample, productive Simpson clonality was calculated as the square root of Simpson's diversity index over productive rearrangements. TCRdb provides this immuneACCESS table in a form limited to in-frame rearrangements. Some clones are lacking; in checked studies, under half of them reflect an unresolved V gene, and why the rest are absent is not known. V, J and clone size were drawn from that table, and D and trimming were deduced from the DNA. For this sample the table gives fewer than 350,000 clones, of which around 90% were detected only once. The top ten hold about 5.7% of the sample.

In the prospective study, participants were about 18 to 95 years old, resided in fewer than 25 geographic areas of the United States, and were enrolled through a virtual design. Cohort assignment in the prospective study relied on participant-reported clinical history from a screening survey and a study questionnaire. Recovered participants in ImmuneRACE Cohort 3 were defined by two consecutive negative NP/OP PCR tests, clearance by a healthcare professional, or resolution of symptoms. Mobile phlebotomists in the prospective study collected whole blood, serum and a nasopharyngeal or oropharyngeal swab from every participant. Participants in the prospective study had the option to provide additional blood draws and questionnaires over an approximately 2-month period. Before DNA extraction, prospective study blood samples were shipped either frozen or at room temperature. To note about this clone: The antigen this receptor binds is unknown. Per-base quality was not reported, and no clone a single base away is much larger than it.

The sequenced sample consisted of PBMCs or T cells enriched from blood (not recorded which). The sequence derives from a woman in her forties who had recovered from COVID-19.

The nucleotide sequence is TGCGCCAGCAGCCCCGAGCCCGGACAGGGGCCCTTTAAACCCCTCCACTTT. This yields the protein CASSPEPGQGPFKPLHF. The V and J segments used are TRBV5-1 and TRBJ1-6, with 9 bases aligning to TRBD1. The junction shows trimming of 4 bases on V and 12 bases on J, and the gene matches do not reach 17 bases of it. Measured from the cysteine to the phenylalanine, the CDR3 is 17 residues long. The sequence is cut down to CDR3 DNA, 51 bases in frame from base 1. In the germline V gene, CDR1 corresponds to SGHRS and CDR2 to YFSETQ. Here the CDR3 is joined to the reference TRBV5-1 and TRBJ1-6 genes, and the full variable domain is: KAGVTQTPRYLIKTRGQQVTLSCSPISGHRSVSWYQQTPGQGLQFLFEYFSETQRNKGNFPGRFSGRQFSNSRSEMNVSTLELGDSALYLCASSPEPGQGPFKPLHFGNGTRLTVT.